These 30 T cell receptor beta chains share one sample of origin, sequenced in a study of cytotoxic CD8 clonotypes in ibrutinib-treated CLL. Sequencing used immunoSEQ multiplex PCR; TCRdb keeps in-frame clones, though not all of them. The profile shows about 300,000 clones, 76% of them singletons. This specimen consisted of PBMCs, obtained at disease progression, from a patient treated with ibrutinib. These receptors all stem from a human donor with chronic lymphocytic leukemia.

The chain employs TRBV30 and TRBJ1-2; tentatively, D is TRBD1 (5 bases). This CDR3 has 13 amino acids. V gave up 3 bases and J gave up 4 bases, with 12 bases separating them. Per the germline V gene, CDR1 is GTSNPN and CDR2 is SVGIG (reference sequence). CDR3 residues: CAWRGERGYGYTF. CDR3 nucleotides: TGTGCCTGGAGGGGGGAGAGGGGCTATGGCTACACCTTC.

This chain connects TRBV29-1 to TRBJ1-2; D is uncertain. Germline values: CDR1 SQVTM, CDR2 ANQGSEA. The CDR3 extends over 13 amino acids. V shed 2 bases and J shed 7 bases, with 14 bases lying between them. The CDR3 sequence is CSVEIGDAFGYTF. CDR3 sequence (DNA): TGCAGCGTTGAAATAGGCGACGCGTTTGGCTACACCTTC. The full variable domain, with the rest looked up from reference TRBV29-1 and TRBJ1-2, is SAVISQKPSRDICQRGTSLTIQCQVDSQVTMMFWYRQQPGQSLTLIATANQGSEATYESGFVIDKFPISRPNLTFSTLTVSNMSPEDSSIYLCSVEIGDAFGYTFGSGTRLTVV.

This chain connects TRBV5-1 to TRBJ2-2; the D is unclear. Trimming cost V 0 bases and J 0 bases, with 6 bases left between them. The CDR3 totals 15 residues. Germline V gives CDR1 SGHRS, CDR2 YFSETQ. The CDR3 region has the DNA TGCGCCAGCAGCTTGGGCCCCCCGAACACCGGGGAGCTGTTTTTT. Encoded protein: CASSLGPPNTGELFF.

The chain recombines TRBV7-8 with TRBJ1-4, with D possibly being TRBD1 (5 bases). The CDR3 consists of 14 residues. Germline values: CDR1 SGHVS, CDR2 FQNEAQ. V lost 1 base and J 6 bases, leaving 9 bases between the germline ends. The CDR3 is CASSLGGVYEKLFF. CDR3 sequence (DNA): TGTGCCAGCAGCTTAGGAGGGGTTTATGAAAAACTGTTTTTT.

The gene calls are TRBV5-6 and TRBJ2-1; TRBD2 aligns across 8 bases. Germline CDR1 is SGHDT and CDR2 is YYEEEE. This CDR3 comprises 15 residues. V lost 3 bases and J lost 13; bases outside the gene matches: 15. DNA of the CDR3: TGTGCCAGCAGCTCCAAGCCGGGACTAGGGATTGGACAGTTCTTC. Translated: CASSSKPGLGIGQFF.

This chain links TRBV19 with TRBJ1-6; D is uncertain. Germline V lookup: CDR1 LNHDA, CDR2 SQIVND (reference sequence). This CDR3 has 13 residues. Trimming took off 6 bases at V and 7 bases at J, with 10 bases between the two ends. The CDR3 loop reads CASRVRLNSPLHF. CDR3 bases: TGTGCCAGTAGGGTCAGGTTAAATTCACCCCTCCACTTT.

The chain couples TRBV5-1 to TRBJ2-7; no clear D gene. Trimming pared 0 bases from V and 2 bases from J, leaving 12 bases between. CDR3 length: 15 residues. The V gene's germline CDR1 is SGHRS and CDR2 YFSETQ. The CDR3 spells CASSLAGGSTYEQYF. The CDR3, as DNA: TGCGCCAGCAGCTTGGCCGGCGGATCGACCTACGAGCAGTACTTC.

The rearrangement uses TRBV11-2 and TRBJ1-5; 7 nucleotides agree with TRBD1. After removal of 5 bases from V and 2 bases from J, the junction contained 6 bases not matched to a gene. The CDR3 length is 15 residues. Germline V gene lookup returns CDR1 SGHAT and CDR2 FQNNGV. The CDR3 loop reads CASSTGTAGNQPQHF. The DNA for the CDR3 is TGTGCCAGCAGCACAGGGACAGCGGGCAATCAGCCCCAGCATTTT.

V gene TRBV9 combines with J gene TRBJ2-2; unclear D gene. This CDR3 has 15 amino acids. V lost 0 bases, J lost 5 bases, and 11 bases lay in between. CDR1 and CDR2 (germline): SGDLS, YYNGEE. The CDR3 is CASSVERVWTGELFF. As DNA, the CDR3 is TGTGCCAGCAGCGTAGAAAGGGTTTGGACCGGGGAGCTGTTTTTT.

This clone occurred once. V and J are TRBV5-3 and TRBJ2-7, with 10 bases matching TRBD2. TRBV5-3 is sorted into the ORF group, with uncertain function. The CDR3 sequence is 15 residues long. V shed 0 bases, J shed 2 bases, and the junction held 2 bases outside the gene matches. The CDR3 bases are TGTGCCAGAAGCTTGGGACTAGCGGGCACCTACGAGCAGTACTTC. Its translation is CARSLGLAGTYEQYF.

This clone came up a few times. The rearrangement links TRBV7-8 to TRBJ1-1; no reliable D call. The CDR3 loop spans 15 amino acids. The germline V and J ends were trimmed by 2 bases and 0 bases, with 10 bases remaining between them. The germline gives CDR1 SGHVS, CDR2 FQNEAQ. The CDR3 DNA reads as TGTGCCAGCAGCTTATCCCTAATGATGAACACTGAAGCTTTCTTT. Translation: CASSLSLMMNTEAFF.

This chain links TRBV18 with TRBJ2-1; 8 bases are shared with TRBD1. Germline CDR1 KGHSH, CDR2 LQKENI. The trim removed 6 bases at V and 5 bases at J, leaving 6 bases unmatched. The CDR3 extends over 14 amino acids. The CDR3 bases are TGTGCCAGCTCTCCCGGACAGGGAGACAATGAGCAGTTCTTC. Protein sequence: CASSPGQGDNEQFF. Variable domain in full (rest from reference TRBV18 and TRBJ2-1): NAGVMQNPRHLVRRRGQEARLRCSPMKGHSHVYWYRQLPEEGLKFMVYLQKENIIDESGMPKERFSAEFPKEGPSILRIQQVVRGDSAAYFCASSPGQGDNEQFFGPGTRLTVL.

The V gene is TRBV6-1, the J gene TRBJ1-5, with a tentative D call TRBD1 (5 bases). The germline V and J ends were trimmed by 6 bases and 6 bases, with 15 bases remaining between them. Germline-derived CDR1 and CDR2 are MNHNS and SASEGT. The CDR3 has 14 amino acids. This CDR3 is CASRMGGAGQPQHF. The CDR3 DNA sequence: TGTGCCAGCAGGATGGGAGGGGCAGGTCAGCCCCAGCATTTT.

This rearrangement joins TRBV28 to TRBJ1-3; D is unresolved. The CDR3 runs to 17 residues. Deletions cut 5 bases from V and 0 bases from J, with 17 bases between. Germline assignment: CDR1 MDHEN and CDR2 SYDVKM. In DNA, the CDR3 is TGTGCCAGCAGTCCTACTCCGACTTGGGGCTCTGGAAACACCATATATTTT. Translated: CASSPTPTWGSGNTIYF.

This clone was seen more than once but under ten times. V usage is TRBV27 and J usage is TRBJ2-1; TRBD1 might be the D (6 bases). V was cut by 5 bases and J by 0 bases, with 8 bases left in between. CDR3 length equals 14 residues. Germline CDR1 MNHEY, CDR2 SMNVEV (reference sequence). CDR3 sequence: CASSQGNSYNEQFF. In DNA, the CDR3 is TGTGCCAGCAGTCAGGGGAACTCCTACAATGAGCAGTTCTTC.

V gene TRBV30 combines with J gene TRBJ2-1; 12 bases are shared with TRBD1. Germline V gives CDR1 GTSNPN, CDR2 SVGIG (reference sequence). Unmatched junction bases numbered 12, after V lost 3 bases and J lost 6 bases. CDR3 length: 17 amino acids. CDR3 loop: CAWRGRDRGRWGNEQFF. The DNA of the CDR3 is TGTGCCTGGAGAGGCCGGGACAGGGGGCGGTGGGGCAATGAGCAGTTCTTC.

This chain joins TRBV18 and TRBJ2-7, with D possibly matching TRBD2 (5 bases). The V gene's germline CDR1 is KGHSH and CDR2 LQKENI. The CDR3 has 16 residues. Trimming pared 2 bases from V and 6 bases from J, leaving 20 bases between. CDR3 region: CASSPFGLGERGEQYF. In DNA, the CDR3 is TGTGCCAGCTCACCATTTGGCCTCGGGGAACGGGGCGAGCAGTACTTC. The whole variable domain, filled in from reference TRBV18 and TRBJ2-7, reads NAGVMQNPRHLVRRRGQEARLRCSPMKGHSHVYWYRQLPEEGLKFMVYLQKENIIDESGMPKERFSAEFPKEGPSILRIQQVVRGDSAAYFCASSPFGLGERGEQYFGPGTRLTVT.

The chain couples TRBV7-3 to TRBJ1-4, with D unresolved. The CDR3 spans 12 residues. The germline gives CDR1 SGHTA, CDR2 FQGTGA. V lost 2 bases and J lost 6, with 4 bases in between. The CDR3 region is CASSLGDEKLFF. The DNA for the CDR3 is TGTGCCAGCAGCTTAGGGGATGAAAAACTGTTTTTT.

This clone was observed a few times. J is TRBJ2-7 and V is TRBV21-1. TRBV21-1 is a listed pseudogene. The CDR3 extends over 14 amino acids. This CDR3 is CATKVRTFFYEQYF. CDR3 in DNA: TGTGCCACCAAGGTGAGGACCTTTTTCTACGAGCAGTACTTC.

The chain combines TRBV5-1 with TRBJ1-2; the match to TRBD1 covers 12 bases. The CDR3 sequence is 17 residues long. Germline V gene lookup returns CDR1 SGHRS and CDR2 YFSETQ. The V gene end was trimmed by 4 bases and the J gene end by 2 bases; junction bases not matched to a gene: 9. DNA of the CDR3: TGCGCCAGCAGCCTGGGACAGGGGGCGCGGAACAACTATGGCTACACCTTC. This gives the protein CASSLGQGARNNYGYTF.

In its sample, this clone was seen a few times. The chain has TRBV5-1 and TRBJ1-6, with D unclear. The germline V and J ends were trimmed by 0 bases and 0 bases, with 1 base remaining between them. The CDR3 length is 14 residues. Per the germline V gene, CDR1 is SGHRS and CDR2 is YFSETQ. The CDR3 reads CASSLGSYNSPLHF. The CDR3 nucleotides are TGCGCCAGCAGCTTGGGCTCCTATAATTCACCCCTCCACTTT.

The genes are TRBV7-9 and TRBJ2-5; 10 bases line up with TRBD2. The J segment lost 2 bases and the V segment lost 5 bases, leaving 14 bases of the junction unmatched. The germline gives CDR1 SEHNR, CDR2 FQNEAQ (reference sequence). This CDR3 comprises 18 residues. The CDR3 spells CASSPRLGSGRLQETQYF. For the CDR3, the DNA is TGTGCCAGCAGCCCCCGGTTGGGTAGCGGGAGGCTGCAAGAGACCCAGTACTTC.

The chain carries TRBV7-9 and TRBJ2-5, with D maybe TRBD2 (5 bases). V was trimmed by 2 bases and J by 4 bases, leaving 14 bases between them. This CDR3 spans 15 amino acids. The V gene's germline CDR1 is SEHNR and CDR2 FQNEAQ (reference sequence). DNA for the CDR3: TGTGCCAGCAGCTTAATCGGACCCGGAGGAGAGACCCAGTACTTC. It is translated as CASSLIGPGGETQYF.

The V call is TRBV4-1, the J call TRBJ1-5; 8 bases are shared with TRBD1. The CDR3 covers 16 residues. Germline values: CDR1 MGHRA, CDR2 YSYEKL. The junction had 8 bases not matched to a gene; V was cut back by 4 bases and J by 3 bases. The CDR3 bases are TGCGCCAGCAGCCCCCGGACAGGGCGCATCAATCAGCCCCAGCATTTT. Its translation is CASSPRTGRINQPQHF.

This clone has a handful of counts. The chain combines TRBV7-2 with TRBJ2-3, with D perhaps TRBD2 (5 bases). The V gene lost 6 bases and the J gene lost 2 bases, with 9 bases spanning the gap. This CDR3 has 13 residues. Germline assignment: CDR1 SGHTA and CDR2 FQGNSA. The CDR3 is CASRPTTTDTQYF. CDR3 coding DNA: TGTGCCAGCAGACCGACTACCACAGATACGCAGTATTTT.

This clone came up a few times. This CDR3 reads CASHRVSETEAFF. CDR3 bases: TGTGCCAGCCATCGGGTCTCGGAGACTGAAGCTTTCTTT. J is TRBJ1-1 and V is TRBV18; D ambiguous. Germline V CDR1 and CDR2: KGHSH, LQKENI. This CDR3 is 13 amino acids long. V was cut by 8 bases and J by 5 bases, with 15 bases left in between.

The chain employs TRBV6-5 and TRBJ2-2, with D possibly TRBD2 on 6 matching bases. The CDR3 totals 14 residues. Germline-derived CDR1 and CDR2 are MNHEY and SVGAGI. V was cut by 8 bases and J by 5 bases, with 15 bases left in between. In nucleotides, the CDR3 is TGTGCCAGCGCCGGGCCGGGGAGGACCGGGGAGCTGTTTTTT. Translation: CASAGPGRTGELFF.

V usage is TRBV4-2 and J usage is TRBJ1-2; D is ambiguous. The CDR3 has 15 residues. Germline V gives CDR1 LGHNA, CDR2 YNFKEQ. V lost 0 bases and J 6 bases, leaving 14 bases between the germline ends. The CDR3 spells CASSQDSYGHDGYTF. The CDR3 nucleotides read TGTGCCAGCAGCCAAGATAGTTACGGGCACGATGGCTACACCTTC.

This clone was observed a few times. CDR3 region: CASSVLAGGVNEQFF. For the CDR3, the DNA is TGTGCCAGCAGTGTCCTAGCGGGAGGGGTGAATGAGCAGTTCTTC. The rearrangement joins TRBV6-4 to TRBJ2-1, with 12 positions matching TRBD2. The length of the CDR3 is 15 residues. The V and J ends lost 4 bases and 7 bases, in that order; junction bases with no gene match: 5. Germline CDR1 is MRHNA and CDR2 is SNTAGT.

This clone was recorded a few times. The rearrangement links TRBV5-1 to TRBJ2-7; 10 bases are a match to TRBD1. CDR1 SGHRS and CDR2 YFSETQ come from the germline V gene. V lost 3 bases and J lost 3; bases outside the gene matches: 3. The CDR3 is made up of 14 amino acids. The CDR3 here is CASSSRDRGYEQYF. CDR3 coding DNA: TGCGCCAGCAGCTCCCGGGACAGGGGCTACGAGCAGTACTTC. The full variable domain, in which reference TRBV5-1 and TRBJ2-7 provide the parts outside the CDR3, is KAGVTQTPRYLIKTRGQQVTLSCSPISGHRSVSWYQQTPGQGLQFLFEYFSETQRNKGNFPGRFSGRQFSNSRSEMNVSTLELGDSALYLCASSSRDRGYEQYFGPGTRLTVT.